This T cell receptor beta chain is from a study of cytomegalovirus exposure and HLA in healthy donors. Germline V CDR1 and CDR2: SEHNR, FQNEAQ (reference sequence). V shed 5 bases and J 7 bases; nucleotides not matched to a gene: 2. The CDR3 is 12 amino acids. Clones were sequenced by immunoSEQ multiplex PCR, and TCRdb holds only the in-frame ones, with some missing. The table has about 240,000 clones, roughly 86% seen once. Study results and caveats: Altogether, some 160 TCR beta chains were recorded as cytomegalovirus-associated. In the 120 or so validation repertoires, under 95% of cluster scores exceeded 0, per a later analysis.

Turning to this clone: The antigen remains unidentified.

While the first cohort had fewer than 850 subjects, the donors belonged to the separate validation cohort of over a hundred subjects. The chain links TRBV7-9 to TRBJ1-1, with TRBD1 identical over 9 bases. Sample: PBMCs. The clonotype originates from a woman aged 30 to 39 in good health and CMV-seropositive. CDR3 residues: CASSRTGDEAFF. CDR3 nucleotides: TGTGCCAGCAGCCGGACAGGGGATGAAGCTTTCTTT.